The TCR beta chain under discussion was sequenced for a study of cytomegalovirus exposure and HLA in healthy donors. Study-level findings and limits: Using the classifier, cytomegalovirus status was reportedly diagnosed with high specificity and sensitivity.

TCRdb keeps only in-frame clones here, not all; method: immunoSEQ multiplex PCR. The sample carries about 350,000 clones, about 90% recorded once. Note on this clone: Its target is not known.

This receptor was obtained from a young woman in good health and CMV-seropositive. Material for sequencing was PBMCs.

The CDR3 region has the DNA TGTGCCAGCAGCCAAGATCCAGCGGGGGCCTACGAGCAGTACTTC. This encodes CASSQDPAGAYEQYF. The V gene is TRBV14, the J gene TRBJ2-7; 8 positions match TRBD2. J was trimmed by 2 bases and V by 0 bases; bases with no gene match: 3. This CDR3 contains 15 residues. Germline CDR1 is SGHDN and CDR2 is FVKESK.